Reported below is one TCR beta chain. Its antigen remains undetermined. There are no base qualities to consult, and no much larger clone falls within one base. RNA was isolated from bulk, unsorted tissue, and RNA quality was assessed with a NanoDrop ND-1000 and an Agilent 2100. Normal lung samples were distant non-tumor tissue taken more than 3 cm from the tumor edge. Newly diagnosed lung cancer patients without prior chemotherapy who had been admitted for thoracic surgery in China between August and November 2014 were enrolled as donors. Patients who had received previous radiotherapy or chemotherapy, or who had another concurrent cancer, were excluded from the study. Surgical tissue pieces of roughly 1-2.3 cm3 were preserved in RNAlater solution and stored at -80 °C until use. These data belong to a study of tumor and adjacent non-tumor tissue in lung cancer (dated by TCRdb to between 2017 and 2018). Some background on the complete study: Of the cohort, about a dozen patients had adenocarcinoma, 2 had squamous cell carcinoma and 1 had small cell lung cancer. Ages among the approximately 15 patients ranged from about 31 to 80 years, there were 10 or so men and 5 women, and disease was at TNM stage I to III. Sequencing produced 100 million to 150 million productive TCRbeta reads in total, an average of about 4 million reads per sample. Using bulk TCRbeta repertoires from approximately 15 lung cancer patients, the study set lung tumor tissue side by side with matched distant non-tumor lung tissue. TCRbeta CDR3 sequencing was performed on thirty paired specimens, with one tumor sample and one normal lung sample collected per patient. Results the study describes overall, beyond this receptor: Tumor tissue showed significantly higher TCR diversity (inverse Simpson) than normal lung tissue, at about 400 vs 150 (P = 0.0075, Mann-Whitney U test). Younger patients had significantly higher TCR diversity, and higher tumor TCR diversity was associated with shorter overall and disease-free survival. With only about 16 patients in the cohort, the authors noted that larger samples and more detailed clinical data are needed. The top 100 clones accounted for a significantly larger cumulative portion of the repertoire in normal lung than in tumor tissue. Peripheral blood was not sequenced, so blood TCRbeta repertoires in these lung cancer patients were not examined. The methods do not name the sequencing platform or mention unique molecular identifiers.

Libraries were constructed by multiplex PCR. The sequencing machine was an Illumina HiSeq 2500. TCRbeta libraries were constructed through three rounds of nested PCR with primers (Table S4) according to protocols adapted from ARM-PCR. Before sequencing, PCR products of 200-500 bp were cut from the gel and purified using the QIAquick gel extraction kit. The source study handled its data this way. Trimmomatic was used to clean the reads, FLASH was used to merge the reads into complete CDR3 sequences, and MiTCR was used to assign the reads to V(D)J germline segments. Clonal diversity was computed as the inverse Simpson's index with VDJtools. In-frame sequences without a premature stop codon were defined as productive reads. The public reads were reprocessed in TCRdb via fastp at Q25 and MiXCR, keeping in-frame beta chains. Every entry covers one CDR3 protein and lists the most common genes and DNA from its rows. The V and J calls were determined by TCRdb, not by the authors. The table for this sample lists under 85,000 distinct CDR3 sequences; 76% of them were counted only once. Approximately 40% of the sample goes to the ten largest clones.

The germline V gene (reference sequence) gives CDR1 as DFQATT and CDR2 as SNEGSKA. Inclusive of the bounding cysteine and phenylalanine, the CDR3 is 12 residues long. Just the 36-base CDR3 DNA is kept, in frame starting at base 1. Trimming costs V 4 bases and J 6 bases, and their ends lie 13 bases apart. The TCR sequence derives from a man aged 70-80 years with non-small cell lung cancer. The sequencing sample was made of distant non-tumor lung tissue. The chain joins TRBV20-1 to TRBJ2-7, with TRBD2 tentatively as D gene (6 bases match). The encoded CDR3 is CSATGGNSEQYF. The DNA sequence is given as TGCAGTGCTACCGGGGGAAACTCCGAGCAGTACTTC.